These 14 T cell receptor beta chains share one sample of origin, sequenced in a study of blood T cell repertoires in COVID-19. The repertoire was sequenced with immunoSEQ multiplex PCR; TCRdb's copy has only in-frame clones and lacks some. The table has tens of thousands of clones, approximately 91% seen once; the top ten hold about 3.7%. The material sequenced was peripheral blood. The receptor set was obtained from a woman aged 70-85 years with acute or convalescent COVID-19.

This chain uses TRBV27 with TRBJ1-5, with TRBD1 matching 8 bases. The junction had 3 bases not matched to a gene; V was cut back by 5 bases and J by 0 bases. This CDR3 is built from 15 residues. CDR1 is MNHEY, CDR2 SMNVEV, per germline (reference sequence). CDR3: CASSPDRGSNQPQHF. CDR3 nucleotides: TGTGCCAGCAGTCCAGACAGGGGTAGCAATCAGCCCCAGCATTTT.

This chain joins TRBV6-1 and TRBJ1-5, with D perhaps matching TRBD1 (5 bases). V lost 3 bases and J lost 6, with 9 bases in between. CDR3 size: 13 residues. CDR1 is MNHNS and CDR2 is SASEGT in the germline V gene. CDR3 region: CASSDQGGQPQHF. CDR3 coding DNA: TGTGCCAGCAGTGATCAGGGCGGTCAGCCCCAGCATTTT.

This clone has only one observation. The chain has TRBV28 and TRBJ1-1; D uncertain. V was shortened by 6 bases and J by 4 bases, with 18 bases between the two germline ends. Germline V gene data show CDR1 as MDHEN and CDR2 as SYDVKM. CDR3 size: 15 residues. The CDR3 DNA is TGTGCCAGCAGGACTATCGTTACGGGTGGCACTGAAGCTTTCTTT. It specifies CASRTIVTGGTEAFF.

This clone turned up a few times. This sequence joins TRBV5-1 and TRBJ1-1, with 7 bases lining up with TRBD1. CDR1 is SGHRS, CDR2 YFSETQ, per germline. The CDR3 is 14 amino acids. Unmatched junction bases numbered 4, after V lost 0 bases and J lost 5 bases. The CDR3 spells CASSLVAGGTEAFF. The CDR3 DNA is TGCGCCAGCAGCTTGGTGGCAGGGGGGACTGAAGCTTTCTTT. Supplemented by reference TRBV5-1 and TRBJ1-1, the full variable domain reads KAGVTQTPRYLIKTRGQQVTLSCSPISGHRSVSWYQQTPGQGLQFLFEYFSETQRNKGNFPGRFSGRQFSNSRSEMNVSTLELGDSALYLCASSLVAGGTEAFFGQGTRLTVV.

CDR3 in DNA: TGCAGCGGAAGGTCCGGGGAGACCCAGTACTTC. This translates into CSGRSGETQYF. The chain combines TRBV29-1 with TRBJ2-5; D is uncertain. V was cut by 7 bases and J by 5 bases, with 11 bases left in between. CDR1 is SQVTM and CDR2 is ANQGSEA in the germline V gene. This CDR3 is built from 11 residues.

This clone was found once. The rearrangement links TRBV3-1 (or the pseudogene TRBV3-2) to TRBJ2-6, with 8 nucleotides matching TRBD2. The J segment lost 0 bases and the V segment lost 2 bases, leaving 6 bases of the junction unmatched. Germline loops: CDR1 LGHDT, CDR2 YNNKEL (reference sequence). This CDR3 comprises 18 residues. This chain's CDR3 is CASSQLLAEGSGANVLTF. Written as DNA, the CDR3 is TGTGCCAGCAGCCAACTACTAGCGGAGGGCTCTGGGGCCAACGTCCTGACTTTC.

This sequence joins TRBV6-5 and TRBJ2-3; TRBD1 matches 8 bases. The ends lost 6 bases at V and 1 base at J; junction bases unmatched: 3. Germline V CDR1 and CDR2: MNHEY, SVGAGI. This CDR3 has 14 amino acids. DNA for the CDR3: TGTGCCAGCAGGGAGGACAGGGGCACAGATACGCAGTATTTT. This translates into CASREDRGTDTQYF.

This clone was observed once. V gene TRBV7-8 combines with J gene TRBJ2-5; D is undetermined. CDR1 is SGHVS and CDR2 is FQNEAQ in the germline V gene. The CDR3 length is 13 residues. Trimming pared 7 bases from V and 4 bases from J, leaving 13 bases between. This CDR3 reads CASKKVGTETQYF. CDR3 nucleotides: TGTGCCAGCAAAAAGGTGGGCACAGAGACCCAGTACTTC.

This rearrangement joins TRBV21-1 to TRBJ1-2; TRBD1, the table's D call, was not compared with the DNA. TRBV21-1 is noted as a pseudogene. The CDR3 length is 19 residues. CDR3 DNA sequence: TGTGCCAGCAGCAAAGTTAGAGGGGGACAGGGCCTACGGGGTTGTGGCTACACCTTC. It specifies CASSKVRGGQGLRGCGYTF.

The genes are TRBV30 and TRBJ2-1, with 9 bases fitting TRBD2. Germline V lookup: CDR1 GTSNPN, CDR2 SVGIG (reference sequence). The V gene end was trimmed by 0 bases and the J gene end by 12 bases; junction bases not matched to a gene: 6. The CDR3 is made up of 13 amino acids. The CDR3 region has the DNA TGTGCCTGGAGTGTCACTAGCGGGTATAGGCAGTTCTTC. Translated, it gives CAWSVTSGYRQFF.

The chain has TRBV29-1 and TRBJ2-1; 7 bases align to TRBD2. Germline V CDR1 and CDR2: SQVTM, ANQGSEA. With 0 bases clipped from V and 5 bases from J, the junction kept 10 bases outside the gene matches. This CDR3 is 16 amino acids long. The CDR3 loop reads CSVEDLAVGRNNEQFF. The CDR3 nucleotides are TGCAGCGTTGAAGATCTAGCGGTGGGTAGAAACAATGAGCAGTTCTTC.

This chain joins TRBV19 and TRBJ1-2; TRBD1 agrees at 7 bases. Germline-derived CDR1 and CDR2 are LNHDA and SQIVND (reference sequence). The CDR3 runs to 14 residues. V was clipped by 5 bases and J by 2 bases; unmatched bases: 5. The CDR3 reads CASSETGVNYGYTF. CDR3 nucleotides: TGTGCCAGTAGTGAAACAGGGGTGAACTATGGCTACACCTTC.

This clone was recorded once. The V gene is TRBV27, the J gene TRBJ1-4; 11 bases map to TRBD1. The germline V gene has CDR1 MNHEY and CDR2 SMNVEV (reference sequence). The CDR3 extends over 15 amino acids. V lost 5 bases and J lost 8; bases outside the gene matches: 7. The CDR3 bases are TGTGCCAGCAGTCCTGGGACAGGGGGAAAGGAAAAACTGTTTTTT. It encodes CASSPGTGGKEKLFF.

The chain is built from TRBV10-3 and TRBJ2-3; weak D call: TRBD1 (6 bases). This CDR3 is built from 14 residues. Germline CDR1 reads ENHRY; CDR2 reads SYGVKD. The ends were cut back, 2 bases at V and 6 bases at J, with 12 bases in the middle. The CDR3 region is CAISEEGGFDTQYF. The CDR3 nucleotides are TGTGCCATCAGTGAGGAAGGGGGATTCGATACGCAGTATTTT.